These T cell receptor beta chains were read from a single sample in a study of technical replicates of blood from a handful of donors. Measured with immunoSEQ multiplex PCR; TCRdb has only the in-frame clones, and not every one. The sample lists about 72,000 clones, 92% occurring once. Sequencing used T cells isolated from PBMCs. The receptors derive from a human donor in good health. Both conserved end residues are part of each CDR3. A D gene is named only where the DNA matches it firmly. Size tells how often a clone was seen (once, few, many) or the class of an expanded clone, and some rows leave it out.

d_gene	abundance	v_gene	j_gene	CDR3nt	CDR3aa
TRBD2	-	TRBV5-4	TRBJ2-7	TGTGCCAGCAGCTTGATGGCTAGCGGGCCATACGAGCAGTACTTC	CASSLMASGPYEQYF
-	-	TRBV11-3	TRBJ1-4	TGTGCCAGCAGCTTCAGGCCTCAAAATGAAAAACTGTTTTTT	CASSFRPQNEKLFF
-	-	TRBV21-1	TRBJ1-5	TGTGCCAGCAGGACTAGACAGGGGCTGCAGCCCCAGCATTTT	CASRTRQGLQPQHF
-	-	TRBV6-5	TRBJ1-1	TGTGCCAGCAGTTACCGGGTAAACACTGAAGCTTTCTTT	CASSYRVNTEAFF
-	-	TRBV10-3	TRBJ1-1	TGTGCCATCAGCACCAGCGTGGAATCAAACACTGAAGCTTTCTTT	CAISTSVESNTEAFF
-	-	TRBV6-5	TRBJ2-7	TGTGCCAGCAGTTATTATCGGGGGTACGAGCAGTACTTC	CASSYYRGYEQYF
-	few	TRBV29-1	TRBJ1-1	TGCAGCGCGGCTAGAGACAGGACCACTGAAGCTTTCTTT	CSAARDRTTEAFF
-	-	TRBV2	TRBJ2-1	TGTGCCAGCTACGGTGAGCAGTTCTTC	CASYGEQFF
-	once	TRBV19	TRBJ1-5	TGTGCCAGTAGTATTGGTGACAGGCTAAATCAGCCCCAGCATTTT	CASSIGDRLNQPQHF
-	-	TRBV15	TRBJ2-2	TGTGCCACCAGCAGAGACAGGGGCACCGGGGAGCTGTTTTTT	CATSRDRGTGELFF
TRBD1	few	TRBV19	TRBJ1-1	TGTGCCAGTAGGCCCCTTAACAGGGGTGAAGCTTTCTTT	CASRPLNRGEAFF
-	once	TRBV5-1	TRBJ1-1	TGCGCCAGCAGCTTTAGCGACACTGAAGCTTTCTTT	CASSFSDTEAFF
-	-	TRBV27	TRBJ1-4	TGTGCCAGCAGTCGCTTACCCGGGGTTGACGGTGAAAAACTGTTTTTT	CASSRLPGVDGEKLFF
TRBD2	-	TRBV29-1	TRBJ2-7	TGCAGCGTTGAGGGTGGGGCTAGCGGGACGTACGAGCAGTACTTC	CSVEGGASGTYEQYF
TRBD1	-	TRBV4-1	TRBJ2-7	TGCGCCAGCAGTACAGGGGTGGAAGGCGAGCAGTACTTC	CASSTGVEGEQYF
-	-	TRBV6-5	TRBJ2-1	TGTGCCACCGGTTTGGGACTTCCCAATGAGCAGTTCTTC	CATGLGLPNEQFF
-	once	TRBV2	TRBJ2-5	TGTGCCAGCAGTGAATCCTCAGGGGGTCTAGCGGGTAAAGAGACCCAGTACTTC	CASSESSGGLAGKETQYF
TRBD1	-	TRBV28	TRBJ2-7	TGTGCCAGCAGTAATTTGGGACAGGGCTACGAGCAGTACTTC	CASSNLGQGYEQYF
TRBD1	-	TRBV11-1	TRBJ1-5	TGTGCCAGCAGCTTCGAACAGGGGAGCAATCAGCCCCAGCATTTT	CASSFEQGSNQPQHF
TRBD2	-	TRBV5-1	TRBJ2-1	TGCGCCAGCAGATTGGGGGGGACTAGCTACAATGAGCAGTTCTTC	CASRLGGTSYNEQFF
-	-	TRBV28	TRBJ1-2	TGTGCCAGCGTGACCGAAACGACAGGTTCTTATGGCTACACCTTC	CASVTETTGSYGYTF
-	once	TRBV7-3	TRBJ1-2	TGTGCCAGCAGCTTAACGCACCGAGCCTATGGCTACACCTTC	CASSLTHRAYGYTF
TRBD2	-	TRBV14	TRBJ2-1	TGTGCCAGCAGCCAATTCGTCGCTAGCGGGAGGCTTCTCAATGAGCAGTTCTTC	CASSQFVASGRLLNEQFF
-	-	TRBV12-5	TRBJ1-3	TGTGCTAGTGGTTTGGTACCAGGGGTCCCTGGAAACACCATATATTTT	CASGLVPGVPGNTIYF
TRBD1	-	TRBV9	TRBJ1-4	TGTGCCAGCAGCAACGACAGGGGGCTTCTGATCGGCGAAAAACTGTTTTTT	CASSNDRGLLIGEKLFF
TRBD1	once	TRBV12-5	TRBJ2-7	TGTGCTAGTGGTTTGGTACTGTGGGGGAGACAGGGGGCTAACTACGAGCAGTACTTC	CASGLVLWGRQGANYEQYF
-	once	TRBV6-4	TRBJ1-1	TGTGCCAGCAGCGCCGAGACAGGAGAGCTGAACACTGAAGCTTTCTTT	CASSAETGELNTEAFF
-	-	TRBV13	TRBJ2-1	TGTGCCAGCAGCTTAGGTCGTAATGAGCAGTTCTTC	CASSLGRNEQFF
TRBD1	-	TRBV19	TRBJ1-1	TGTGCCAGTAGTAGACAGGGAGAGACTGAAGCTTTCTTT	CASSRQGETEAFF
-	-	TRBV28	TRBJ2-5	TGTGCCAGCAGTTTGTCGGGAAACCAAGAGACCCAGTACTTC	CASSLSGNQETQYF
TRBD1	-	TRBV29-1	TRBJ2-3	TGCAGCGATGGACAGGGGACCGCCAATACGCAGTATTTT	CSDGQGTANTQYF
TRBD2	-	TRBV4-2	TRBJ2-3	TGTGCCAGCAGCCAACTAGCGGGAGGCGTCAGGGATACGCAGTATTTT	CASSQLAGGVRDTQYF
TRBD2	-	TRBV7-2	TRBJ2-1	TGTGCCAGCAGCATCACTAGCGGGAGGGTGAACAATGAGCAGTTCTTC	CASSITSGRVNNEQFF